The 22 T cell receptor beta chains in this list originate from one sample, sequenced in a study of glioma-infiltrating T cells (TCRdb year 2016). The reads were generated on an Illumina MiSeq. TCR alpha and beta CDR3 regions were amplified with the iRepertoire nested amplicon-rescue multiplex PCR (arm-PCR) platform from RNA. TCRdb's own reprocessing of the public reads used fastp at Q25 and MiXCR and kept productive beta chains. One record per CDR3 amino acid sequence lists the most common genes and DNA. The table for this sample lists approximately 100,000 distinct CDR3 sequences; about 25% of them were counted only once. The ten largest clones add up to around 30% of the sample. Sequencing was performed on glioma tissue, nonneoplastic brain tissue, or PBMCs (not recorded which). Source of these receptors: a human donor with low-grade glioma or glioblastoma, undergoing nonglioma brain surgery, or in good health (not recorded which).

This clonotype appeared many times. The J gene is TRBJ1-5, the V gene TRBV19; D remains unclear. CDR1 and CDR2 (germline): LNHDA, SQIVND (reference sequence). This CDR3 is built from 17 residues. Trimming removed 5 bases at V and 0 bases at J, with 17 bases between. The CDR3 DNA reads TGTGCCAGTAGTCTCCCACGAGGACGGACTAGCAATCAGCCCCAGCATTTT. Translated, it gives CASSLPRGRTSNQPQHF. The entire variable domain, with the rest obtained from reference TRBV19 and TRBJ1-5, is as follows: DGGITQSPKYLFRKEGQNVTLSCEQNLNHDAMYWYRQDPGQGLRLIYYSQIVNDFQKGDIAEGYSVSREKKESFPLTVTSAQKNPTAFYLCASSLPRGRTSNQPQHFGDGTRLSIL.

This clonotype was observed a few times. A junction end diverges from the germline sequence, so it may reflect a read error. This chain joins TRBV7-3 and TRBJ2-1, with a possible D match to TRBD1 (5 bases). The CDR3 has 15 residues. Germline CDR1 is SGHTA and CDR2 is FQGTGA. CDR3 nucleotide sequence: TGTGCCAGCAACTTACTTGGCAGGGAATACAATGAGCAGTTCTTC. Translating gives CASNLLGREYNEQFF.

The chain uses TRBV7-9 and TRBJ2-1, with D perhaps matching TRBD1 (11 bases). The CDR3 totals 20 residues. Germline V lookup: CDR1 SEHNR, CDR2 FQNEAQ (reference sequence). The V gene lost 5 bases and the J gene lost 7 bases, with 33 bases spanning the gap. CDR3 amino acids: CASSTRTGGPTSGIKNEQFF. DNA for the CDR3: TGTGCCAGCAGCACGCGGACAGGGGGCCCTACTAGCGGGATCAAAAATGAGCAGTTCTTC.

This clonotype came up many times. The V gene is TRBV2, the J gene TRBJ2-7, with no clear D. Trimming removed 4 bases from V and 1 base from J, with 8 bases in between. This CDR3 spans 13 amino acids. CDR1 SNHLY and CDR2 FYNNEI come from the germline V gene. CDR3 in DNA: TGTGCCAGCAGTGTGGCAGGTTCCTACGAGCAGTACTTC. This codes for CASSVAGSYEQYF. The whole variable domain, filled in from reference TRBV2 and TRBJ2-7, reads EPEVTQTPSHQVTQMGQEVILRCVPISNHLYFYWYRQILGQKVEFLVSFYNNEISEKSEIFDDQFSVERPDGSNFTLKIRSTKLEDSAMYFCASSVAGSYEQYFGPGTRLTVT.

The chain is built from TRBV14 and TRBJ2-1; no firm D call. This CDR3 comprises 12 residues. Germline CDR1 reads SGHDN; CDR2 reads FVKESK. V shed 2 bases and J shed 4 bases, with 3 bases lying between them. The CDR3 spells CASSQNYNEQFF. The CDR3 coding sequence is TGTGCCAGCAGCCAAAATTACAATGAGCAGTTCTTC.

On this clonotype itself: A read error may explain this, as a much larger clone is one base away. The V gene is TRBV7-6, the J gene TRBJ1-6; no reliable D call. The CDR3 runs to 15 residues. From germline, CDR1 is SGHVS and CDR2 FNYEAQ. The CDR3 here is CVSSPSVNYNSPLHF. The CDR3 nucleotides are TGTGTCAGCAGCCCCTCAGTGAACTATAATTCACCCCTCCACTTT.

The chain uses TRBV5-4 and TRBJ2-5; possibly TRBD1 or TRBD2 for D (7 bases each). The V end lost 0 bases, the J end lost 3 bases, and 12 bases lay between the germline ends. The germline CDR1 and CDR2 sequences are SGHNT and YYREEE (reference sequence). The CDR3 extends over 15 amino acids. The CDR3 region is CASSLAGGTEETQYF. In DNA form, the CDR3 reads TGTGCCAGCAGCTTGGCCGGGGGGACAGAAGAGACCCAGTACTTC.

This clonotype was seen only a few times. A much larger clonotype is one base distant, so this may be a read error. DNA of the CDR3: TGTGCCAGCAGCTTGCGGGACATAATGAACACTAAAGCTTTCTTT. Translating gives CASSLRDIMNTKAFF. The gene calls are TRBV5-4 and TRBJ1-1; the D gene is possibly TRBD1 (6 bases). CDR1 is SGHNT, CDR2 YYREEE, per germline (reference sequence). The CDR3 is 15 amino acids.

Notes on this clonotype: A much larger clone lies one base from this, so it may be a read error. The J gene is TRBJ1-3, the V gene TRBV9; D unresolved. The CDR3 consists of 14 residues. The germline gives CDR1 SGDLS, CDR2 YYNGEE. DNA for the CDR3: TGTGCCAGCAGCCGACGGGCGTCTGGAAACACCGTATATTTT. It translates to CASSRRASGNTVYF.

This clonotype was seen repeatedly, ten times or more. This chain links TRBV20-1 with TRBJ2-7; D is ambiguous. This CDR3 region has 13 residues. The germline CDR1 and CDR2 sequences are DFQATT and SNEGSKA (reference sequence). The V end lost 7 bases, the J end lost 9 bases, and 22 bases lay between the germline ends. The DNA of the CDR3 is TGCAGTGAAAGTAAGGATGACTTGCTCGGGCAGTACTTC. Its translation: CSESKDDLLGQYF.

The V gene is TRBV19, the J gene TRBJ1-4; no clear D gene. Germline CDR1 reads LNHDA; CDR2 reads SQIVND (reference sequence). Between the trimmed V and J ends, which lost 2 bases and 6 bases, there was a span of 19 bases. The CDR3 totals 17 residues. CDR3 protein: CASSITAAPHGYEKLFF. The CDR3 coding sequence is TGTGCCAGTAGTATAACGGCGGCGCCGCATGGGTATGAAAAACTGTTTTTT.

This clonotype was recorded at least ten times. The genes are TRBV18 and TRBJ2-7; 9 bases agree with TRBD1. Per the germline V gene, CDR1 is KGHSH and CDR2 is LQKENI. With V trimmed by 5 bases and J by 2 bases, 10 bases remained unmatched. The CDR3 has 16 residues. CDR3 bases: TGTGCCAGCTCAGTAGAGACAGGGGGGAATCCCTACGAGCAGTACTTC. Its protein product is CASSVETGGNPYEQYF. The entire variable domain, with the rest obtained from reference TRBV18 and TRBJ2-7, is as follows: NAGVMQNPRHLVRRRGQEARLRCSPMKGHSHVYWYRQLPEEGLKFMVYLQKENIIDESGMPKERFSAEFPKEGPSILRIQQVVRGDSAAYFCASSVETGGNPYEQYFGPGTRLTVT.

This clonotype appeared many times. The chain has TRBV3-1 and TRBJ1-5; a weak D match, TRBD1 (5 bases). The length of the CDR3 is 13 residues. Germline loops: CDR1 LGHDT, CDR2 YNNKEL (reference sequence). Between the trimmed V and J ends, which lost 4 bases and 11 bases, there was a span of 15 bases. The CDR3 spells CASSRGPGGAQHF. Here the CDR3 DNA reads TGTGCCAGCAGCCGAGGGCCCGGGGGGGCCCAGCATTTT. The entire variable domain, with the rest obtained from reference TRBV3-1 and TRBJ1-5, is as follows: DTAVSQTPKYLVTQMGNDKSIKCEQNLGHDTMYWYKQDSKKFLKIMFSYNNKELIINETVPNRFSPKSPDKAHLNLHINSLELGDSAVYFCASSRGPGGAQHFGDGTRLSIL.

This clonotype came up many times. The chain combines TRBV6-2 or TRBV6-3 with TRBJ2-1; D may be TRBD2 (6 bases). The germline V gene has CDR1 MNHEY and CDR2 SVGEGT. V gave up 6 bases and J gave up 7 bases, with 13 bases separating them. The CDR3 has 13 residues. The CDR3 spells CASRRDGTNEQFF. The CDR3 DNA is TGTGCCAGCAGGCGGGACGGCACGAATGAGCAGTTCTTC.

For this clonotype: A much larger clone differs by one base, so this may be a read error. CDR3 sequence (DNA): TGCAGTGCTAGACAGGAGACAGGCACTGGGGGAGCGCAGTATTTT. Protein sequence: CSARQETGTGGAQYF. V usage is TRBV20-1 and J usage is TRBJ2-3, with TRBD1 as a possible D gene (6 bases). The CDR3 contains 15 residues. V lost 2 bases and J 10 bases, leaving 22 bases between the germline ends. Germline V gene sequence: CDR1 DFQATT, CDR2 SNEGSKA (reference sequence).

This clonotype was counted at least ten times. The V gene is TRBV7-6, the J gene TRBJ1-1, with D possibly TRBD1 on 5 matching bases. The ends were cut back, 5 bases at V and 0 bases at J, with 10 bases in the middle. The germline V gene has CDR1 SGHVS and CDR2 FNYEAQ. The CDR3 is 14 amino acids. The CDR3 DNA reads TGTGCCAGCAGCCAGGGCGGACTGAACACTGAAGCTTTCTTT. Amino acids: CASSQGGLNTEAFF.

Many counts were recorded for this clonotype. The V and J genes are TRBV6-2 or TRBV6-3 and TRBJ2-1, with 8 bases lining up with TRBD2. Trimming took 6 bases from V and 0 from J; bases not matched to a gene: 4. The CDR3 has 15 residues. In germline, CDR1 is MNHEY, CDR2 SVGEGT. In DNA form, the CDR3 reads TGTGCCAGCAGGGTACTAGCGGCCTCCTACAATGAGCAGTTCTTC. Protein: CASRVLAASYNEQFF.

This clonotype was detected many times. The chain recombines TRBV19 with TRBJ2-2, with D possibly matching TRBD1 (5 bases). Germline assignment: CDR1 LNHDA and CDR2 SQIVND (reference sequence). The V end lost 3 bases, the J end lost 7 bases, and 12 bases lay between the germline ends. CDR3 length equals 14 residues. The CDR3 here is CASSIGRDDGELFF. As DNA, the CDR3 is TGTGCCAGTAGTATCGGCAGGGATGACGGGGAGCTGTTTTTT.

This clonotype has ten or more counts. The chain employs TRBV29-1 and TRBJ1-3; D is unresolved. V was trimmed by 4 bases and J by 0 bases, leaving 10 bases between them. The CDR3 loop spans 14 amino acids. The germline CDR1 and CDR2 sequences are SQVTM and ANQGSEA. The CDR3 reads CSVVEAISGNTIYF. As DNA, the CDR3 is TGCAGCGTTGTAGAAGCCATCTCTGGAAACACCATATATTTT.

On this clonotype: One junction end does not reproduce the germline sequence, and a read error may be involved. The rearrangement uses TRBV27 and TRBJ2-1, with D unresolved. There are 12 residues in the CDR3. Germline lookup yields CDR1 MNHEY and CDR2 SMNVEV (reference sequence). As DNA, the CDR3 is TGTGCCAGCAGCTCCACCTACGATGAGCAGTTCTTC. The encoded protein is CASSSTYDEQFF.

This clonotype has ten or more counts. The V and J genes are TRBV14 and TRBJ1-3, with no clear D. Germline CDR1 reads SGHDN; CDR2 reads FVKESK. Between the trimmed V and J ends, which lost 4 bases and 8 bases, there was a span of 9 bases. The CDR3 is made up of 12 amino acids. This chain's CDR3 is CASSPQDYTIYF. CDR3 DNA: TGTGCCAGCAGCCCCCAGGATTACACCATATATTTT.

This clonotype has at least ten counts. The chain has TRBV5-1 and TRBJ1-1; TRBD1 might be the D (6 bases). The V gene's germline CDR1 is SGHRS and CDR2 YFSETQ. The CDR3 has 16 amino acids. V gave up 2 bases and J gave up 4 bases, with 18 bases separating them. In DNA, the CDR3 is TGCGCCAGCAGCTTTGACAGGCAAATTGTCTCCACTGAAGCTTTCTTT. The encoded protein is CASSFDRQIVSTEAFF.